The sequence of this TCR beta chain was determined in a study of CXCR3-negative and CXCR3-positive naive CD8 T cells. Findings of the study overall: TRBV-TRBJ usage was alike in naive CXCR3-negative and CXCR3-positive cells but differed in memory cells.

Details on this clonotype: No antigen is known for it.

UMI-labeled 5' RACE yielded the TRB cDNA libraries. TCRdb reworked the 5' RACE reads into one entry per CDR3 protein, no DNA. This table holds tens of thousands of distinct CDR3 sequences. The germline V gene has CDR1 GTSNPN and CDR2 SVGIG (reference sequence). This CDR3 has 14 amino acids. Sorting yielded triplicates of 300,000 cells for each CD8+ T cell subset. The TCR originated in a human donor in good health. Some clones in this sample may be carry-over from other donors' samples. The V call is TRBV30, the J call TRBJ2-2; lacking DNA, the TRBD1 call made by TCRdb goes unchecked. Sequencing was performed on naive CXCR3- CD8+ T cells from blood. Subset in this sample: CD45RO-CCR7+CD27+CD95- naive CD8+ T cells lacking CXCR3 (TNR3-). The CDR3: CAWSGDRGTGELFF.